The 24 T cell receptor beta chains below all came from one sample that was sequenced in a study of metastatic and nonmetastatic thyroid tumors. All patients were untreated before thyroid surgery. TCRdb recomputed clones from the PCR reads via MiXCR. Of about 16,000 clones listed, around 14% are singletons. Sequencing used blood. The receptor set was obtained from a female donor with papillary thyroid cancer or a benign thyroid nodule (not recorded which). Some clones in this sample may be carry-over from other donors' samples.

This chain connects TRBV30 to TRBJ2-1, with D unclear. Germline CDR1 and CDR2: GTSNPN and SVGIG (reference sequence). Between the trimmed V and J ends, which lost 0 bases and 4 bases, there was a span of 7 bases. The CDR3 extends over 13 amino acids. CDR3 sequence: CAWSVVDYNEQFF. CDR3 in DNA: TGTGCCTGGAGTGTAGTAGATTACAATGAGCAGTTCTTC.

This clone was counted many times. The chain uses TRBV18 and TRBJ2-7; 11 positions match TRBD1. Per the germline V gene, CDR1 is KGHSH and CDR2 is LQKENI. The CDR3 contains 16 residues. V trimming: 2 bases; J trimming: 5 bases; junction bases outside the gene matches: 8. The DNA of the CDR3 is TGTGCCAGCTCACCATTGGGACAGGGGGGAAAGGACGAGCAGTACTTC. This sequence encodes CASSPLGQGGKDEQYF.

This clone was counted ten times or more. J is TRBJ1-4 and V is TRBV7-9, with D perhaps TRBD1 (6 bases). The CDR3 totals 14 residues. Germline lookup yields CDR1 SEHNR and CDR2 FQNEAQ (reference sequence). With 5 bases removed from V and 7 bases from J, the gap between germline ends came to 14 bases. The CDR3 DNA is TGTGCCAGCAGCCCCCCTGGAGGGGGTGAAAAACTGTTTTTT. Encoded protein: CASSPPGGGEKLFF. Using reference TRBV7-9 and TRBJ1-4 for the parts outside the CDR3, the full variable domain is DTGVSQNPRHKITKRGQNVTFRCDPISEHNRLYWYRQTLGQGPEFLTYFQNEAQLEKSRLLSDRFSAERPKGSFSTLEIQRTEQGDSAMYLCASSPPGGGEKLFFGSGTQLSVL.

The chain combines TRBV6-1 with TRBJ1-5, with D tentatively TRBD1 (5 bases). Trimming removed 0 bases from V and 7 bases from J, with 10 bases in between. This CDR3 comprises 14 residues. Looked up from germline, CDR1 is MNHNS and CDR2 is SASEGT. Here the CDR3 DNA reads TGTGCCAGCAGTGAAGCGGGGACGGTCCAGCCCCAGCATTTT. This codes for CASSEAGTVQPQHF.

This clone was counted at least ten times. The rearrangement links TRBV15 to TRBJ2-7; D may correspond to TRBD1 or TRBD2 (6 bases each). This CDR3 comprises 14 residues. The germline V and J ends were trimmed by 3 bases and 6 bases, with 15 bases remaining between them. The germline gives CDR1 LNHNV, CDR2 YYDKDF (reference sequence). In DNA, the CDR3 is TGTGCCACCAGCAGGGACACCGGGGGCTCCGAGCAGTACTTC. It yields the protein CATSRDTGGSEQYF.

By sample fraction, this clone is medium-sized. J is TRBJ2-2 and V is TRBV4-2; a weak D match, TRBD1 (6 bases). V lost 1 base to trimming and J lost 7 bases, with 10 bases between them. The CDR3 totals 14 residues. Germline CDR1 LGHNA, CDR2 YNFKEQ. CDR3 residues: CASSQARGDGELFF. In DNA, the CDR3 is TGTGCCAGCAGCCAAGCCAGGGGCGACGGGGAGCTGTTTTTT.

The chain recombines TRBV4-2 with TRBJ2-2, with 7 bases identical to TRBD2. This CDR3 comprises 17 residues. V shed 0 bases and J 6 bases; nucleotides not matched to a gene: 10. Germline V lookup: CDR1 LGHNA, CDR2 YNFKEQ. The CDR3 DNA reads as TGTGCCAGCAGCCAAGAGTCCAGCGGGGCTATCCCCGGGGAGCTGTTTTTT. Translated: CASSQESSGAIPGELFF.

In this sample, this clone is medium-sized. The V call is TRBV10-2, the J call TRBJ2-5; TRBD2 aligns across 16 bases. Trimming removed 4 bases from V and 4 bases from J; junction bases left unmatched: 9. There are 18 residues in the CDR3. Germline V gene lookup returns CDR1 WSHSY and CDR2 SAAADI. CDR3 loop: CASSAAGLAGGQGETQYF. Written as DNA, the CDR3 is TGCGCCAGCAGTGCCGCGGGACTAGCGGGGGGGCAAGGAGAGACCCAGTACTTC.

This clone has ten or more counts. This sequence joins TRBV2 and TRBJ1-1, with 8 bases matching TRBD1. Germline V gene sequence: CDR1 SNHLY, CDR2 FYNNEI. The CDR3 spans 13 residues. V was pared by 6 bases and J by 1 base, with 1 base of the junction left unmatched. The CDR3 protein is CASRQGGNTEAFF. CDR3 nucleotide sequence: TGTGCCAGCAGACAGGGGGGGAACACTGAAGCTTTCTTT.

In this sample, this clone turned up many times. V and J are TRBV11-1 and TRBJ2-1; no clear D. Germline CDR1 SGHAT, CDR2 FQDESV (reference sequence). The CDR3 is made up of 15 amino acids. The V and J ends lost 3 bases and 5 bases respectively, with 14 bases between them. CDR3 DNA: TGTGCCAGCAGCTTGGATACGTATGAGGACAATGAGCAGTTCTTC. Translating gives CASSLDTYEDNEQFF.

Regarding this clone: A read error is possible here, since a much larger clone lies one base away. The V gene is TRBV7-9, the J gene TRBJ1-2, with D perhaps TRBD1 (5 bases). CDR1 is SEHNR and CDR2 is FQNEAQ in the germline V gene (reference sequence). This CDR3 region has 12 residues. CDR3 DNA sequence: TGTGCCAGCAGCTCCGGGACCTATGTCTACACCTTC. As protein: CASSSGTYVYTF.

Many counts were recorded for this clone. The genes are TRBV15 and TRBJ2-2; 9 nucleotides line up with TRBD1. The germline V gene has CDR1 LNHNV and CDR2 YYDKDF (reference sequence). The CDR3 length is 18 residues. The V and J ends lost 1 base and 6 bases, in that order; junction bases with no gene match: 12. CDR3 bases: TGTGCCACCAGCAGAGTAGGACAGGGGAAGATTAGCGCCGGGGAGCTGTTTTTT. It yields the protein CATSRVGQGKISAGELFF.

The chain uses TRBV19 and TRBJ1-4, with 8 bases identical to TRBD1. The CDR3 loop spans 17 amino acids. Germline V gene lookup returns CDR1 LNHDA and CDR2 SQIVND (reference sequence). V was clipped by 1 base and J by 3 bases; unmatched bases: 7. The DNA of the CDR3 is TGTGCCAGTAGTATAGCCGGCAGGGGGCATCCTAATGAAAAACTGTTTTTT. Translating gives CASSIAGRGHPNEKLFF.

The genes are TRBV7-3 and TRBJ2-3; 8 nucleotides line up with TRBD2. Germline trimming cut 5 bases from V and 0 bases from J; bases unmatched to any gene: 10. This CDR3 is built from 17 residues. The germline V gene encodes CDR1 SGHTA and CDR2 FQGTGA. Here the CDR3 DNA reads TGTGCCAGCAGCCTGTATCTAGCGGGCGCTAGCACAGATACGCAGTATTTT. It is translated as CASSLYLAGASTDTQYF.

The chain has TRBV13 and TRBJ2-3, with TRBD1 matching over 11 bases. Per the germline V gene, CDR1 is PRHDT and CDR2 is FYEKMQ (reference sequence). Trimming cost V 5 bases and J 3 bases; bases outside gene matches: 10. The CDR3 sequence is 17 residues long. Here the CDR3 reads CASSSGTGTGGTDTQYF. The CDR3 DNA reads as TGTGCCAGCAGCAGTGGAACCGGGACAGGGGGTACAGATACGCAGTATTTT.

The V call is TRBV30, the J call TRBJ2-7; 11 bases agree with TRBD1. CDR1 and CDR2 (germline): GTSNPN, SVGIG (reference sequence). The CDR3 is made up of 13 amino acids. J lost 7 bases, V lost 6 bases, and 8 bases had no gene match. CDR3 in DNA: TGTGCCTGCAGCTTAAGGGACAGGGGGGAGCAGTACTTC. Amino acid sequence: CACSLRDRGEQYF. The full variable domain, with the rest looked up from reference TRBV30 and TRBJ2-7, is SQTIHQWPATLVQPVGSPLSLECTVEGTSNPNLYWYRQAAGRGLQLLFYSVGIGQISSEVPQNLSASRPQDRQFILSSKKLLLSDSGFYLCACSLRDRGEQYFGPGTRLTVT.

This clone was recorded many times. This sequence joins TRBV13 and TRBJ1-4, with a weak D call TRBD1 (6 bases). Germline V gene sequence: CDR1 PRHDT, CDR2 FYEKMQ (reference sequence). The CDR3 has 16 amino acids. Trimming pared 5 bases from V and 4 bases from J, leaving 17 bases between. The CDR3 sequence: CASSSAPTGDNEKLFF. CDR3 DNA: TGTGCCAGCAGCAGCGCTCCGACAGGCGATAATGAAAAACTGTTTTTT.

This clone has a count of ten or more. This sequence joins TRBV5-1 and TRBJ2-7, with 7 bases that match TRBD1. V gave up 8 bases and J gave up 6 bases; unmatched junction bases: 17. The germline V gene has CDR1 SGHRS and CDR2 YFSETQ. The CDR3 is 15 amino acids. CDR3 residues: CARAIGTAPYFEQYF. The DNA for the CDR3 is TGCGCCAGGGCGATTGGGACAGCACCATATTTCGAGCAGTACTTC.

This clone is termed medium-sized. The rearrangement uses TRBV25-1 and TRBJ1-6; 7 positions agree with TRBD1. After removal of 7 bases from V and 4 bases from J, the junction contained 10 bases not matched to a gene. Germline loops: CDR1 MGHDK, CDR2 SYGVNS. The CDR3 has 16 residues. In nucleotides, the CDR3 is TGTGCCAGCAAGGAAGGAGGGGGCTGGTATAATTCACCCCTCCACTTT. Translating it yields CASKEGGGWYNSPLHF.

The CDR3 loop reads CSAKGLRKGLYNEQFF. CDR3 DNA sequence: TGCAGTGCTAAGGGTTTGAGGAAGGGACTTTACAATGAGCAGTTCTTC. The J gene is TRBJ2-1, the V gene TRBV20-1; a weak D match, TRBD2 (6 bases). The V end was cut by 4 bases, the J end by 4 bases, with 20 bases between. The germline gives CDR1 DFQATT, CDR2 SNEGSKA (reference sequence). The CDR3 totals 16 residues.

In this sample, this clone turned up once. Germline is not matched at one junction end, which may reflect a read error. DNA for the CDR3: TGTGCCATCAGTTCCCTGTGGGGCTCTCAGACCCAGCATTTT. Translation gives CAISSLWGSQTQHF. This sequence joins TRBV28 and TRBJ1-5; possibly TRBD1 for D (5 bases). The CDR3 length is 14 residues. The germline gives CDR1 MDHEN, CDR2 SYDVKM.

This clone was counted many times. At one boundary the junction diverges from the germline segment, which might be a read error. The V call is TRBV18, the J call TRBJ2-6, with 11 bases aligning to TRBD1. Germline CDR1 KGHSH, CDR2 LQKENI. CDR3 size: 17 residues. The CDR3 coding sequence is TGTGCCAGCTCACTAAGGGACAGGGGGTCTGGGGCCAACGTCCTGATTTTC. It specifies CASSLRDRGSGANVLIF.

This clone was counted ten times or more. The chain is built from TRBV7-2 and TRBJ1-3; maybe TRBD1 (6 bases). Germline V gene data show CDR1 as SGHTA and CDR2 as FQGNSA. Trimming left V 1 base short and J 4 bases short, with 11 bases between. This CDR3 region has 15 residues. CDR3: CASSLVTGRGNTIYF. The CDR3, as DNA: TGTGCCAGCAGCTTAGTTACAGGGCGAGGAAACACCATATATTTT.

This clone was detected ten times or more. A much larger clone sits a single nucleotide away, making a read error possible. The genes are TRBV2 and TRBJ1-5; D is ambiguous. Germline values: CDR1 SNHLY, CDR2 FYNNEI. The CDR3 sequence is 14 residues long. The CDR3 region has the DNA TGTGCCAGCAAGAAAGTGGGTGGCAATCAGCCCCGGCATTTT. Encoded protein: CASKKVGGNQPRHF. The full variable domain, its missing parts supplied by reference TRBV2 and TRBJ1-5, is EPEVTQTPSHQVTQMGQEVILRCVPISNHLYFYWYRQILGQKVEFLVSFYNNEISEKSEIFDDQFSVERPDGSNFTLKIRSTKLEDSAMYFCASKKVGGNQPRHFGDGTRLSIL.